The clone carrying this T cell receptor beta chain was counted a few times. The source of the sample is a study of blood T cell repertoires in COVID-19. Study-wide background: Spain, Italy and the United States supplied samples that represented acute and convalescent COVID-19. The cDNA or gDNA used as material had been derived from T cells, B-cell-depleted T cells, or PBMCs.

How the authors handled the data: How many nucleated cells were present was estimated from reference gene primer amplification. Measured with immunoSEQ multiplex PCR; TCRdb has only the in-frame clones, and not every one. The DNA was the basis for D and trimming; V, J and clone size are from that table. Among 190,000 or so clones, approximately 80% were seen once, and the ten largest hold roughly 12%. The germline V gene has CDR1 MNHEY and CDR2 SMNVEV (reference sequence). V lost 1 base, J lost 6 bases, and 5 bases stayed unmatched. The CDR3 runs to 14 residues. The rearrangement joins TRBV27 to TRBJ1-1, with TRBD1 identical over 7 bases. This TCR derives from a man aged 50 to 59 who had recovered from COVID-19. The sequenced sample was peripheral blood. The CDR3 sequence: CASSLFRQGAEAFF. CDR3 bases: TGTGCCAGCAGTTTATTCCGACAGGGTGCTGAAGCTTTCTTT.